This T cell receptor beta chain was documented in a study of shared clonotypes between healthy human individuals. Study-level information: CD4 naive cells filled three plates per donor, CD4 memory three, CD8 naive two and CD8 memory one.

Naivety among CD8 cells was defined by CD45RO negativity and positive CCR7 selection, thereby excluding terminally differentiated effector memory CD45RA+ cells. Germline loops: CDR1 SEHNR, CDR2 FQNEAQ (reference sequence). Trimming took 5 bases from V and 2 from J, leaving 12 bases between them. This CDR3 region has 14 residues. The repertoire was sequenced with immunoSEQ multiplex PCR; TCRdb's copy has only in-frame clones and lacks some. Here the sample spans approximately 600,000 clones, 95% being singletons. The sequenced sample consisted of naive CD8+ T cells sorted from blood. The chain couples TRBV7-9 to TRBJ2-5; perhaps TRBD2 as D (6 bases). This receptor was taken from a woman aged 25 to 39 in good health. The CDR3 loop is CASSPGGDQETQYF. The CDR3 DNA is TGTGCCAGCAGCCCCGGAGGGGATCAAGAGACCCAGTACTTC.